This T cell receptor beta chain was profiled in a study of shared clonotypes between healthy human individuals. At deep level, the assay was performed. TCRdb keeps only in-frame clones here, not all; method: immunoSEQ multiplex PCR. The sample has some 2,000,000 clones; approximately 96% are singletons. A single count supports this clone. Its target is unknown. General study findings and limits: Estimated clonotype richness was generally higher in naive than memory subsets. Sharing across four donors was highest in naive CD4 (about 5%) and lowest in memory CD8 (about 0.4%).

This clonotype was sampled from a young man in good health. Specimen: naive CD4+ T cells sorted from blood. Subset specified: CD45RA+ positively selected.

The CDR3 sequence is CASSLNPGETQYF. CDR3 nucleotide sequence: TGTGCCAGCAGCTTAAACCCCGGGGAGACCCAGTACTTC. The gene calls are TRBV7-6 and TRBJ2-5, with D hard to call. This CDR3 has 13 residues. From germline, CDR1 is SGHVS and CDR2 FNYEAQ. The ends were cut back, 2 bases at V and 5 bases at J, with 9 bases in the middle.